This note documents a single T cell receptor (beta chain) sequence. The antigen is not known. The TCR beta profiling, which covered VDJ combination and CDR3 sequence, was carried out using genomic DNA as the template. A single record per CDR3 protein comes from TCRdb applying MiXCR to the reads. The table has approximately 380,000 distinct CDR3 sequences, roughly 64% seen once. The entry originates in a study of CD8+CD57+ T cells in acquired aplastic anemia. The germline V and J ends were trimmed by 3 bases and 0 bases, with 9 bases remaining between them. This CDR3 region has 14 residues. From germline, CDR1 is MGHDK and CDR2 SYGVNS. Points from the study as a whole: Sharing between patients and controls was observed for twenty-nine CD8+ CDR3 sequences.

This sequence originates from a human donor in good health, serving as a control. V gene TRBV25-1 combines with J gene TRBJ2-7, with a possible D match to TRBD1 (5 bases). The material sequenced was sorted CD4+, CD8+, or CD8+CD57+ T cells (not recorded which) from PBMCs. The CDR3 reads CASSDRGASYEQYF. As DNA, the CDR3 is TGTGCCAGCAGTGATAGGGGCGCCTCCTACGAGCAGTACTTC.